This TCR beta chain came from a study of blood T cell repertoires in COVID-19. Study context: Researchers got acute and convalescent COVID-19 samples from the United States, Italy and Spain.

Original handling: Estimation of nucleated cell counts was performed using reference gene primer amplification. Clones were read by immunoSEQ multiplex PCR, and TCRdb kept only the in-frame ones, dropping some. V, J and clone size reflect that table, while D and trimming were determined from the DNA. Of under 300,000 clones in the sample, around 87% were seen once. Germline V CDR1 and CDR2: LGHNA, YSLEER. The CDR3 has 13 amino acids. V was shortened by 0 bases and J by 5 bases, with 7 bases between the two germline ends. A single count supports this clone. Other DNA variants within this sample encode the same CDR3.

Sequenced material: peripheral blood. The receptor was isolated from a woman between 65 and 79 years old with active or convalescent COVID-19. The chain employs TRBV4-3 and TRBJ1-2; perhaps TRBD1 as D (6 bases). CDR3 nucleotides: TGCGCCAGCAGCCAAGATACAGGGTATGGCTACACCTTC. This sequence encodes CASSQDTGYGYTF.